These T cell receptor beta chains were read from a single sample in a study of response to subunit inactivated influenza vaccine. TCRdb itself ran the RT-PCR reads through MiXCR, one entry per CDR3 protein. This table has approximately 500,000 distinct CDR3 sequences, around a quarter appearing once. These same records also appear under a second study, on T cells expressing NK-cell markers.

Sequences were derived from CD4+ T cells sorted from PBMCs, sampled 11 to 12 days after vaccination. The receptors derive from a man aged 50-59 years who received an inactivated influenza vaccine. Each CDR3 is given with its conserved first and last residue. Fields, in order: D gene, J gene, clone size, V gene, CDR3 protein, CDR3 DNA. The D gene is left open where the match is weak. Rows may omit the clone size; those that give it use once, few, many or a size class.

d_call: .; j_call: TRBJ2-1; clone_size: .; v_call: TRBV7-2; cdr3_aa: CASRLGGAVNEQFF; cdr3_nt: TGTGCCAGCAGGTTAGGGGGGGCGGTGAATGAGCAGTTCTTC
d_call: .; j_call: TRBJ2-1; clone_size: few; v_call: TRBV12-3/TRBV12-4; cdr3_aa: CASSPTGTHNEQFF; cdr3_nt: TGTGCCAGCAGTCCGACCGGGACGCACAATGAGCAGTTCTTC
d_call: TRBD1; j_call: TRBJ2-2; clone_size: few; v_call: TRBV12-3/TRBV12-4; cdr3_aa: CASSPHQDRENTGELFF; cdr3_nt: TGTGCCAGCAGTCCTCACCAAGACAGGGAAAACACCGGGGAGCTGTTTTTT
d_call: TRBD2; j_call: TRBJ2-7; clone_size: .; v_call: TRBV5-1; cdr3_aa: CASSGLAGSYEQYF; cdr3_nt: TGCGCCAGCAGCGGACTAGCGGGGAGCTACGAGCAGTACTTC
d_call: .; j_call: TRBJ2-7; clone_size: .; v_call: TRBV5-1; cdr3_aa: CASSAQGLEQYF; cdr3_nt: TGCGCCAGCAGCGCCCAGGGGCTCGAGCAGTACTTC
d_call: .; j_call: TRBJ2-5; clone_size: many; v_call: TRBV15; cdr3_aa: CATSRDPQGTQYF; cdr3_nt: TGTGCCACCAGCAGAGACCCTCAAGGGACCCAGTACTTC
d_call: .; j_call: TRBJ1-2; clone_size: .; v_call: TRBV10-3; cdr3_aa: CAISADKNYGYTF; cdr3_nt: TGTGCCATCAGTGCCGACAAGAACTATGGCTACACCTTC
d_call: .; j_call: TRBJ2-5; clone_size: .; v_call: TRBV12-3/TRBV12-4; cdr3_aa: CASSLTSGARGETQYF; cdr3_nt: TGTGCCAGCAGTTTGACGTCCGGGGCGCGGGGAGAGACCCAGTACTTC
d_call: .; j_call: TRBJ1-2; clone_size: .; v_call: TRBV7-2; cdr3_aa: CASSLVAAGVAYGYTF; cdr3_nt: TGTGCCAGCAGCTTAGTAGCGGCAGGGGTGGCCTATGGCTACACCTTC
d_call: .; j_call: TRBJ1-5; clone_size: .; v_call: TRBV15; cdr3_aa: CATSSQGWRQPQHF; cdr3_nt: TGTGCCACCAGCAGCCAGGGATGGCGTCAGCCCCAGCATTTT
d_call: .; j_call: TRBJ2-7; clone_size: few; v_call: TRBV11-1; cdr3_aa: CASSVFLGGGEQYF; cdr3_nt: TGTGCCAGCAGCGTCTTTCTCGGAGGGGGCGAGCAGTACTTC
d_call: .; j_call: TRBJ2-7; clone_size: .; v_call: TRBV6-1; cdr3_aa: CATIVQGNYEQYF; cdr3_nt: TGTGCCACCATAGTACAGGGCAACTACGAGCAGTACTTC
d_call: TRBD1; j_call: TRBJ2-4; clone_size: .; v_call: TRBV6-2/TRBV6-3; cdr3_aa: CASSYLGTGKNIQYF; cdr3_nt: TGTGCCAGCAGTTATCTCGGGACAGGAAAAAACATTCAGTACTTC
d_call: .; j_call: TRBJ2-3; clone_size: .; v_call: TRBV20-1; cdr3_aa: CSAGLLGAQYF; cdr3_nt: TGCAGTGCTGGACTCCTTGGAGCGCAGTATTTT
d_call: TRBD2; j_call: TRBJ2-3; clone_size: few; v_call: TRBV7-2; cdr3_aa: CASSFLGLAGGEDTQYF; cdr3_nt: TGTGCCAGCAGCTTCTTGGGACTAGCGGGAGGGGAAGATACGCAGTATTTT
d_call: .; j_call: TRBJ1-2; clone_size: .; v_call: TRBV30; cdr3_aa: CASTRGRYGYTF; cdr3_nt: TGTGCCTCCACCCGAGGACGCTATGGCTACACCTTC
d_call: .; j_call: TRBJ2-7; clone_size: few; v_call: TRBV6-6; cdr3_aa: CASSYPDQYEQYF; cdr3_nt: TGTGCCAGCAGTTACCCCGATCAGTACGAGCAGTACTTC
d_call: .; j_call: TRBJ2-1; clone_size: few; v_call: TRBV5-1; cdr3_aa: CASSLGDPKVYPQFF; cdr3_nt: TGCGCCAGCAGCTTGGGGGACCCAAAGGTGTACCCGCAGTTCTTC
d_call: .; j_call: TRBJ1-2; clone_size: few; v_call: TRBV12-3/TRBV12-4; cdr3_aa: CASSRGPGAGYGYTF; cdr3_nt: TGTGCCAGCAGCAGAGGCCCGGGGGCGGGCTATGGCTACACCTTC
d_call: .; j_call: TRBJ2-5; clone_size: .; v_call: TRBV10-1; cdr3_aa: CASSDPARGQETQYF; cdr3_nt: TGCGCCAGCAGTGACCCCGCCCGGGGGCAAGAGACCCAGTACTTC
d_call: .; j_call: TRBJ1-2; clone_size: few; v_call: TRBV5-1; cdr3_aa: CASSLSFLRNGYTF; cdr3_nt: TGCGCCAGCAGCTTGTCTTTCCTACGTAATGGCTACACCTTC
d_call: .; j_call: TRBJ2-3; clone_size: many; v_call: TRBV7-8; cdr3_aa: CASIPTEITSTDTQYF; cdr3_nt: TGTGCCAGCATACCCACCGAAATCACTAGCACAGATACGCAGTATTTT
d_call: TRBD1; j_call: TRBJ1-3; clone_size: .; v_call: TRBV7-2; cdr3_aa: CASSSGTGGNTIYF; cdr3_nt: TGTGCCAGCAGCTCCGGGACAGGGGGAAACACCATATATTTT
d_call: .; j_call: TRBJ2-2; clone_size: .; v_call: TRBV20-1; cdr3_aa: CSARPTRNTGELFF; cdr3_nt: TGCAGTGCTAGGCCCACACGGAACACCGGGGAGCTGTTTTTT
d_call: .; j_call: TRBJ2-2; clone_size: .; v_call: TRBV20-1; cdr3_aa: CSARDPLGRRNTGELFF; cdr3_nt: TGCAGTGCTAGAGACCCCCTGGGACGCAGGAACACCGGGGAGCTGTTTTTT
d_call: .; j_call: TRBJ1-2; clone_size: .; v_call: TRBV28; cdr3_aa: CASSPAGINYGYTF; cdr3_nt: TGTGCCAGCAGCCCCGCCGGGATTAACTATGGCTACACCTTC
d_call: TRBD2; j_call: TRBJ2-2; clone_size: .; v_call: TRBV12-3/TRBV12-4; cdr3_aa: CASSFVSGANTGELFF; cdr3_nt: TGTGCCAGCAGTTTTGTTAGCGGGGCCAACACCGGGGAGCTGTTTTTT
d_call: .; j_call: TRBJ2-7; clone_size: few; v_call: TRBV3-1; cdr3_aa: CASSQERASYEQYF; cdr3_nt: TGTGCCAGCAGCCAAGAAAGGGCCTCCTACGAGCAGTACTTC
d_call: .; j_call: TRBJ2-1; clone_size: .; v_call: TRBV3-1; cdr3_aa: CASSQGLNEQFF; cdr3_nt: TGTGCCAGCAGCCAAGGTCTTAATGAGCAGTTCTTC
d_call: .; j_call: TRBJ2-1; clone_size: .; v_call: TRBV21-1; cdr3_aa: CASSNHPGQTTTDEQFF; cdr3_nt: TGTGCCAGCAGCAATCATCCGGGACAAACTACAACCGATGAGCAGTTCTTC
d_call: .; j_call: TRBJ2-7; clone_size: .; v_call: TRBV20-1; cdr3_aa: CSARVPITYEQYF; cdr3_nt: TGCAGTGCTAGAGTGCCGATAACCTACGAGCAGTACTTC
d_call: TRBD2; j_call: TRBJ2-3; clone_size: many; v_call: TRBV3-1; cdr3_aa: CASSQGLAVKDTQYF; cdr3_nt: TGTGCCAGCAGCCAAGGGCTAGCGGTAAAAGATACGCAGTATTTT
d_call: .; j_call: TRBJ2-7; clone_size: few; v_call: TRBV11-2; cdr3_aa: CASSRGPTGIQYF; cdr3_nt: TGTGCCAGCAGCCGAGGACCCACCGGGATCCAGTACTTC
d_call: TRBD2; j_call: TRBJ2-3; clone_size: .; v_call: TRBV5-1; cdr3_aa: CASSLAPSGAGSDTQYF; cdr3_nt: TGCGCCAGCAGCTTGGCCCCTAGCGGCGCCGGATCGGATACGCAGTATTTT
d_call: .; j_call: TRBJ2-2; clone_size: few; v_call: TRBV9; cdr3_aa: CASSVLASGNTGELFF; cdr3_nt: TGTGCCAGCAGCGTTCTAGCGTCGGGAAACACCGGGGAGCTGTTTTTT
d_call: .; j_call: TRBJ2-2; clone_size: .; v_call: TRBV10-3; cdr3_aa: CAISEISGDTGELFF; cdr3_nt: TGTGCCATCAGTGAGATCTCCGGGGATACCGGGGAGCTGTTTTTT
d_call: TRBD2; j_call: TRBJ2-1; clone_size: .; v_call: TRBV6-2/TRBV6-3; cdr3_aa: CASRRGGSNNEQFF; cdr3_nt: TGTGCCAGCAGGCGGGGGGGGTCTAACAATGAGCAGTTCTTC
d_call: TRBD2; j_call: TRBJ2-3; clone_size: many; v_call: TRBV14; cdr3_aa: CASSRGGAGRYTQYF; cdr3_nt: TGTGCCAGCAGTCGGGGAGGAGCGGGACGATATACGCAGTATTTT
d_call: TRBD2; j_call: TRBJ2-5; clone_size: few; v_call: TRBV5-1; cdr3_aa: CASSLLAGGPETQYF; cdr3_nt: TGCGCCAGCAGTCTACTAGCGGGAGGGCCGGAGACCCAGTACTTC
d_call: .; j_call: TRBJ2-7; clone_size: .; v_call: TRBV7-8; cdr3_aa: CASSPGGGLSGEQYF; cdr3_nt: TGTGCCAGCAGCCCAGGTGGGGGGTTAAGCGGCGAGCAGTACTTC
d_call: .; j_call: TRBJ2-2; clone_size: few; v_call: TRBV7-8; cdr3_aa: CASSLTRAGELFF; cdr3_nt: TGTGCCAGCAGCTTGACCCGGGCCGGGGAGCTGTTTTTT
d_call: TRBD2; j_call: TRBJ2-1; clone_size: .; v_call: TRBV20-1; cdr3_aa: CSAVSGGARNEQFF; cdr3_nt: TGCAGTGCTGTTAGCGGGGGGGCTCGGAATGAGCAGTTCTTC
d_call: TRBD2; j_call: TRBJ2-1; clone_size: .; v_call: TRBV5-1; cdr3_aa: CASSLGTSGSKFF; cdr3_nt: TGCGCCAGCAGCTTGGGGACTAGCGGGAGTAAATTCTTC
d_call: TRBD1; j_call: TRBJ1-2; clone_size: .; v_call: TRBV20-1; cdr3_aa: CSASGQGSFINYGYTF; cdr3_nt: TGCAGTGCTAGTGGACAGGGAAGTTTTATTAACTATGGCTACACCTTC
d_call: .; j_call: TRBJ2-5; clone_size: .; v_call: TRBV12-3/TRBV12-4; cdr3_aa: CASSFQTQETQYF; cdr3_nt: TGTGCCAGCAGTTTCCAGACCCAAGAGACCCAGTACTTC
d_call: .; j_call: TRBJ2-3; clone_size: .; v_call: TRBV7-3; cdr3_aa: CASSGGESTDTQYF; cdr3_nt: TGTGCCAGCAGCGGAGGGGAGTCCACAGATACGCAGTATTTT
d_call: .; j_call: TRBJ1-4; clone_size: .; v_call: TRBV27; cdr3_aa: CASSSTGKGHEKLFF; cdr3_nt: TGTGCCAGCAGTTCAACAGGGAAGGGGCATGAAAAACTGTTTTTT
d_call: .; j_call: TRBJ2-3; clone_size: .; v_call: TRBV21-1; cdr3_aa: CASIQDSSTDTQYF; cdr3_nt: TGTGCCAGCATCCAAGACAGTTCCACAGATACGCAGTATTTT
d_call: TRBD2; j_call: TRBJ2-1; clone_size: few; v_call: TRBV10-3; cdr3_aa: CAISPSGSFNEQFF; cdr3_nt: TGTGCCATCAGTCCTAGCGGGAGCTTCAATGAGCAGTTCTTC
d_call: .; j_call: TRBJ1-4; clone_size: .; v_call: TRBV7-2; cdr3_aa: CASSFPGVTPFF; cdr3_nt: TGTGCCAGCAGCTTCCCGGGGGTGACTCCGTTTTTT
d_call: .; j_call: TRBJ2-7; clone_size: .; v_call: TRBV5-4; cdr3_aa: CASSLQGSAYEQYF; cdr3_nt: TGTGCCAGCAGCTTGCAGGGGTCTGCCTACGAGCAGTACTTC
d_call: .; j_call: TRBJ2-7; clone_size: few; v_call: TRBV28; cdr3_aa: CASSTPSGFSSYEQYF; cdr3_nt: TGTGCCAGCAGTACCCCCAGCGGTTTTAGCTCCTACGAGCAGTACTTC
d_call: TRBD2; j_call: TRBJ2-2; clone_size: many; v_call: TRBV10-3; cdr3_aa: CAISTPSGANTGELFF; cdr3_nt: TGTGCCATCAGTACCCCTAGCGGCGCGAACACCGGGGAGCTGTTTTTT
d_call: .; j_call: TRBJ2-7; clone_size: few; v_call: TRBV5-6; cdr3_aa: CASSLGRDDFWRYEQYF; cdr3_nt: TGTGCCAGCAGCTTGGGTAGGGATGACTTCTGGCGCTACGAGCAGTACTTC